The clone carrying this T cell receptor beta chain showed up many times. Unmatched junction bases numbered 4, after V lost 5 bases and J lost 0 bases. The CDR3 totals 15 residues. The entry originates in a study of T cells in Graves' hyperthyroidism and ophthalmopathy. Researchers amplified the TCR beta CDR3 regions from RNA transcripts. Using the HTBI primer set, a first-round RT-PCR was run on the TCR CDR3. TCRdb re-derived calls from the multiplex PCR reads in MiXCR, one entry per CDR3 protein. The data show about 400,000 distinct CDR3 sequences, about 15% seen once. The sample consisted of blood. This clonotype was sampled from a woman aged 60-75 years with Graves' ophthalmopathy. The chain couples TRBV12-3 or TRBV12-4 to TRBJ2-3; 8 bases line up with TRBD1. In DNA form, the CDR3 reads TGTGCCAGCAGTCAGGGACAGGCGAGCACAGATACGCAGTATTTT. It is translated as CASSQGQASTDTQYF.